The present entry profiles one T cell receptor (beta chain) with its context. This sample is drawn from a study of blood T cell repertoires in COVID-19. Unmatched junction bases numbered 5, after V lost 4 bases and J lost 0 bases. Germline-derived CDR1 and CDR2 are LGHNA and YSLEER. The CDR3 totals 15 residues. Data came from immunoSEQ multiplex PCR; TCRdb stores just in-frame clones and leaves some out. The sample comprises about 88,000 clones, 89% of which are singletons, and more than 4.5% rests with the top ten. The chain carries TRBV4-3 and TRBJ2-5, with 7 bases aligning to TRBD1. This TCR was sampled from an elderly woman with active COVID-19. The sequenced material came from peripheral blood. This CDR3 is CASSRGQDHQETQYF. In DNA form, the CDR3 reads TGCGCCAGCAGCCGAGGACAGGACCACCAAGAGACCCAGTACTTC.